The source of this TCR beta chain is a study of CD8 T cells in Susac syndrome. Reverse transcription of roughly 0.45 to 1 ug RNA was carried out with random hexamers. MiXCR, run by TCRdb on the immunoSEQ multiplex PCR reads, gives a single entry per CDR3 protein. The sample yields a few hundred thousand distinct CDR3 sequences, 95% seen once. V dropped 0 bases and J dropped 1 base, with 9 bases sitting between them. There are 14 residues in the CDR3. Germline V lookup: CDR1 GTSNPN, CDR2 SVGIG (reference sequence). V gene TRBV30 combines with J gene TRBJ1-1, with no clear D. Sequenced: CD4+ T cells from PBMCs. The TCR comes from a human donor with multiple sclerosis. In DNA form, the CDR3 reads TGTGCCTGGAGTGTACGTGGAGCGAACACTGAAGCTTTCTTT. This gives the protein CAWSVRGANTEAFF.